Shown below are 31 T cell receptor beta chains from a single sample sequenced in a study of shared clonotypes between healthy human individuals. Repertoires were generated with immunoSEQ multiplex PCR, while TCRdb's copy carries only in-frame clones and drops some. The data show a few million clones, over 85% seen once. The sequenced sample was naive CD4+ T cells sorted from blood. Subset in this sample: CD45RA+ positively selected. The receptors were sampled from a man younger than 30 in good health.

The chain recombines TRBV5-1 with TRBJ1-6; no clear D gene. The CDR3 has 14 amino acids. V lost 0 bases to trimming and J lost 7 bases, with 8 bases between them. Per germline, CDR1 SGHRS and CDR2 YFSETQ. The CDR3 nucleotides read TGCGCCAGCAGCTTGGGGGAGAAGAATTCACCCCTCCACTTT. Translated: CASSLGEKNSPLHF.

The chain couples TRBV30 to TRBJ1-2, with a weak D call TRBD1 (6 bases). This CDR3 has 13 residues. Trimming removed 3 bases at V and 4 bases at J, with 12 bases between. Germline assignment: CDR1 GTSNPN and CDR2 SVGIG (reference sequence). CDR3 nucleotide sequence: TGTGCCTGGAGCGTGACAGGACGCTATGGCTACACCTTC. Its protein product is CAWSVTGRYGYTF.

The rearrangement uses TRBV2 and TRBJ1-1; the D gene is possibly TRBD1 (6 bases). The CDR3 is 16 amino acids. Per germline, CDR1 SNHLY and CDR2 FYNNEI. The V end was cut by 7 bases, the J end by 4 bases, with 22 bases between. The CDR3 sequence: CASKILGAGLSTEAFF. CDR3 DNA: TGTGCCAGCAAGATTTTGGGGGCAGGTTTGAGCACTGAAGCTTTCTTT. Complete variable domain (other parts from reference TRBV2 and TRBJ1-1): EPEVTQTPSHQVTQMGQEVILRCVPISNHLYFYWYRQILGQKVEFLVSFYNNEISEKSEIFDDQFSVERPDGSNFTLKIRSTKLEDSAMYFCASKILGAGLSTEAFFGQGTRLTVV.

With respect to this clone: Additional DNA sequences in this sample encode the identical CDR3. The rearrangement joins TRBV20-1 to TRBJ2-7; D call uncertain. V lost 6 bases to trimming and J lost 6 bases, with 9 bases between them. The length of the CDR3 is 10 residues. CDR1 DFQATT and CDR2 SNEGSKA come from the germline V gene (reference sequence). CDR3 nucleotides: TGCAGTGCCCACCGTGGCGAGCAGTACTTC. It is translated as CSAHRGEQYF.

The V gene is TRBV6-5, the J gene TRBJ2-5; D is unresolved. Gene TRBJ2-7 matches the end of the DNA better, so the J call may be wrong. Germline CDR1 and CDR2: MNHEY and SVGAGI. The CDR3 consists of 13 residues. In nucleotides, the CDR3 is TGTGCCAGCAGACCGCGGCAGCTCTACGAGCAGTACTTC. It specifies CASRPRQLYEQYF.

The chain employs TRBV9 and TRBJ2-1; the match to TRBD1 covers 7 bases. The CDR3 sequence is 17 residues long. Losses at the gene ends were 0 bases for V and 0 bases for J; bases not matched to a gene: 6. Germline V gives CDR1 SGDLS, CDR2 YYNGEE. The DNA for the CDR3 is TGTGCCAGCAGCGTAGCAGGGAACAGGGGCTCCTACAATGAGCAGTTCTTC. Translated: CASSVAGNRGSYNEQFF.

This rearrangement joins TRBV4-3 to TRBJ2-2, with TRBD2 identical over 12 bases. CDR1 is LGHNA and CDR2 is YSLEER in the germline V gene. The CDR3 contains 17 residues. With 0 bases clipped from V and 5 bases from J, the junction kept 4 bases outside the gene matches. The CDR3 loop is CASSQELAGGGTGELFF. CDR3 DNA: TGCGCCAGCAGCCAAGAACTAGCGGGAGGAGGGACCGGGGAGCTGTTTTTT.

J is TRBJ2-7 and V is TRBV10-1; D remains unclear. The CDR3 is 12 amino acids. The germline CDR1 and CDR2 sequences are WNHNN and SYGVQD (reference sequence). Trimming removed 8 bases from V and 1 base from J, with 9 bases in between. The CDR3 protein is CASSVGSYEQYF. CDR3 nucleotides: TGCGCCAGCTCTGTGGGGTCCTACGAGCAGTACTTC.

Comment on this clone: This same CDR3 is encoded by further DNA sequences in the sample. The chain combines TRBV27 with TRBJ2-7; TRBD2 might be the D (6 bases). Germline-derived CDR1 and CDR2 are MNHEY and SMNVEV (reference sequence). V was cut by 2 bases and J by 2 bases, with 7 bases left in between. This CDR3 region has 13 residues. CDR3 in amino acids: CASSLGRTYEQYF. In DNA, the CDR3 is TGTGCCAGCAGTTTAGGGAGGACCTACGAGCAGTACTTC.

CDR3: CASSPGGGEKDTQYF. The CDR3 nucleotides are TGTGCCAGCAGCCCGGGGGGAGGTGAGAAAGATACGCAGTATTTT. The chain combines TRBV5-4 with TRBJ2-3, with TRBD2 matching over 7 bases. The germline CDR1 and CDR2 sequences are SGHNT and YYREEE (reference sequence). The trim removed 4 bases at V and 5 bases at J, leaving 10 bases unmatched. The CDR3 is 15 amino acids.

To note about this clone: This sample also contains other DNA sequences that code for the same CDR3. CDR3 in DNA: TGTGCCAGCTCACCAGGACAGTTGAGCTCTGGAAACACCATATATTTT. Encoded protein: CASSPGQLSSGNTIYF. This chain links TRBV18 with TRBJ1-3, with a weak D call TRBD1 (6 bases). Trimming stripped 2 bases from V and 0 bases from J, with 11 bases between. CDR3 length equals 16 residues. The V gene's germline CDR1 is KGHSH and CDR2 LQKENI.

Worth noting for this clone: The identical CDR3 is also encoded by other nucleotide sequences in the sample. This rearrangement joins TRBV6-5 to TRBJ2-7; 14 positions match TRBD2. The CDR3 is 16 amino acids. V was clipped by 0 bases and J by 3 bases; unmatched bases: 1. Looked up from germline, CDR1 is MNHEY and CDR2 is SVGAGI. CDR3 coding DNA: TGTGCCAGCAGTTACTCCGGGACTAGCGGGAGCTACGAGCAGTACTTC. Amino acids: CASSYSGTSGSYEQYF.

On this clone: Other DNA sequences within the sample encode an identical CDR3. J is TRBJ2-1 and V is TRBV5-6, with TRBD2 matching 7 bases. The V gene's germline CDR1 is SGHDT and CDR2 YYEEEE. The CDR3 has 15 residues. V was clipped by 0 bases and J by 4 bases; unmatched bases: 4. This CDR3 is CASSLVTSDYNEQFF. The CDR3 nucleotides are TGTGCCAGCAGCTTGGTCACTAGCGATTACAATGAGCAGTTCTTC.

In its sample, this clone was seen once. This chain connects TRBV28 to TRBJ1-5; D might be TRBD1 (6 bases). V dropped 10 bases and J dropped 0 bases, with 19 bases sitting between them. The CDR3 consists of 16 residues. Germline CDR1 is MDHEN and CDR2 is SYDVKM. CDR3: CATPGVQGNSNQPQHF. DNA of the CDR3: TGTGCCACCCCTGGCGTACAGGGTAATAGCAATCAGCCCCAGCATTTT.

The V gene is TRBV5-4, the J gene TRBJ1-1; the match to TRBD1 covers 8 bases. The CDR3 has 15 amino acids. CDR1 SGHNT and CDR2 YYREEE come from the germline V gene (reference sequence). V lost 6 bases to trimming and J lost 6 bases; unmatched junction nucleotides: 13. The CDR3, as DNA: TGTGCCAGCAACATTTTGGACCAGGGGGCAGCTGAAGCTTTCTTT. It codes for CASNILDQGAAEAFF.

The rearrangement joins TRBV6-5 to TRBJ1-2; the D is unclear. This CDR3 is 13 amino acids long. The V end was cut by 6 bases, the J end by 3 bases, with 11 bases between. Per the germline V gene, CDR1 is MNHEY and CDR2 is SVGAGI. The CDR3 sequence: CASRPAADYGYTF. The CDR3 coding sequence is TGTGCCAGCAGGCCCGCTGCGGACTATGGCTACACCTTC.

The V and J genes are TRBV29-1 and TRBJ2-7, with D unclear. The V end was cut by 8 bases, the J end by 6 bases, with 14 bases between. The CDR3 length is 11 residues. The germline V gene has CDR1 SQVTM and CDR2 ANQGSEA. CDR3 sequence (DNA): TGCAGCACTGGTCACGCCGGCGAGCAGTACTTC. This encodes CSTGHAGEQYF.

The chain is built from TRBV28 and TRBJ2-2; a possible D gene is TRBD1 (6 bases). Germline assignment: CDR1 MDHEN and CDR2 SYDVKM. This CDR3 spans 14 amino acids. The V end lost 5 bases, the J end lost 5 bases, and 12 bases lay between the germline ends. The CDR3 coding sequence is TGTGCCAGCAGTCCCGGGACAATAACCGGGGAGCTGTTTTTT. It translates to CASSPGTITGELFF. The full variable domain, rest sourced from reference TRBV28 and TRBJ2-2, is DVKVTQSSRYLVKRTGEKVFLECVQDMDHENMFWYRQDPGLGLRLIYFSYDVKMKEKGDIPEGYSVSREKKERFSLILESASTNQTSMYLCASSPGTITGELFFGEGSRLTVL.

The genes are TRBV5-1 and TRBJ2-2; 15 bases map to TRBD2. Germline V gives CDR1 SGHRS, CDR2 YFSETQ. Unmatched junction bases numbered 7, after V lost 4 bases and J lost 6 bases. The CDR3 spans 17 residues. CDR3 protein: CASSPPGLAGGPGELFF. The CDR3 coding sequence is TGCGCCAGCAGCCCCCCCGGACTAGCGGGAGGGCCCGGGGAGCTGTTTTTT.

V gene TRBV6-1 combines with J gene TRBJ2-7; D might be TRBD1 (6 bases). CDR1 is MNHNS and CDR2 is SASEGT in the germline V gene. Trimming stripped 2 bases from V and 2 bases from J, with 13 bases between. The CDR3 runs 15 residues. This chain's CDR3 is CASSEPGTYPYEQYF. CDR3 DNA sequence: TGTGCCAGCAGTGAACCCGGGACATATCCCTACGAGCAGTACTTC.

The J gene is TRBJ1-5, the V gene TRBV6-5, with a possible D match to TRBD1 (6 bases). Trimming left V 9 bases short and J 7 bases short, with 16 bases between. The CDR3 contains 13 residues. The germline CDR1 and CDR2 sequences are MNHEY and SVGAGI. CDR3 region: CASQRGAQQPQHF. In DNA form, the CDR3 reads TGTGCCAGTCAGAGGGGGGCTCAGCAGCCCCAGCATTTT.

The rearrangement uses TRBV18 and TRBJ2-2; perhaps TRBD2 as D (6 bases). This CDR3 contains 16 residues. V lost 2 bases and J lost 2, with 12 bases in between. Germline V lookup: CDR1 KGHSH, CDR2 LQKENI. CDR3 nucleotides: TGTGCCAGCTCACCAGGGGGAGGACCAAACACCGGGGAGCTGTTTTTT. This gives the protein CASSPGGGPNTGELFF.

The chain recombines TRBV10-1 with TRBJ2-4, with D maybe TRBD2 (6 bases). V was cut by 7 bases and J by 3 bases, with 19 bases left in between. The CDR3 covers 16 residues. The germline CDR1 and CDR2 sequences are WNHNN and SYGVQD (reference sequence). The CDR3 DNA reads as TGCGCCAGCAAGGCACGGGGGAGTCTCCTCAAAAACATTCAGTACTTC. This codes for CASKARGSLLKNIQYF.

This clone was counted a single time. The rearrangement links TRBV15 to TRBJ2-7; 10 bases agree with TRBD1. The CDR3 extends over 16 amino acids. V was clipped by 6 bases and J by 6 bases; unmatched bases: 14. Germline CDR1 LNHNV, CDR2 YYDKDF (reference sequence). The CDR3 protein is CATSKEKDRGHLEQYF. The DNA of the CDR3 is TGTGCCACCAGTAAAGAGAAAGACAGGGGGCATCTCGAGCAGTACTTC. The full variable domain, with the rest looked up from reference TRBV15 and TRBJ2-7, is DAMVIQNPRYQVTQFGKPVTLSCSQTLNHNVMYWYQQKSSQAPKLLFHYYDKDFNNEADTPDNFQSRRPNTSFCFLDIRSPGLGDTAMYLCATSKEKDRGHLEQYFGPGTRLTVT.

The CDR3 region is CASSVGPPVWNEQFF. The CDR3 coding sequence is TGTGCCAGCAGCGTGGGACCCCCCGTCTGGAATGAGCAGTTCTTC. The chain employs TRBV5-6 and TRBJ2-1; D assignment may be TRBD1 or TRBD2 (5 bases each). The V gene's germline CDR1 is SGHDT and CDR2 YYEEEE. The CDR3 runs to 15 residues. V dropped 4 bases and J dropped 7 bases, with 18 bases sitting between them.

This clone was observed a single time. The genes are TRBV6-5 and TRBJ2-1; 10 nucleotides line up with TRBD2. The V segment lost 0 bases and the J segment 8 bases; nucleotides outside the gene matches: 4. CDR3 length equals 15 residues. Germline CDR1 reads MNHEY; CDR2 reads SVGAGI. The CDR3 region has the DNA TGTGCCAGCAGTTACTCGATGCTAGCGGGAGATGAGCAGTTCTTC. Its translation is CASSYSMLAGDEQFF.

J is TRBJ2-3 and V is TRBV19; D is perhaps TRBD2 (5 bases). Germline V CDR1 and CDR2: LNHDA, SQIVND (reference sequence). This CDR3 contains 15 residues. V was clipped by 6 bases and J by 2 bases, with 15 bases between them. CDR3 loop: CASSGDLGPTDTQYF. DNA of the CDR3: TGTGCCAGTAGCGGGGATCTCGGCCCCACAGATACGCAGTATTTT.

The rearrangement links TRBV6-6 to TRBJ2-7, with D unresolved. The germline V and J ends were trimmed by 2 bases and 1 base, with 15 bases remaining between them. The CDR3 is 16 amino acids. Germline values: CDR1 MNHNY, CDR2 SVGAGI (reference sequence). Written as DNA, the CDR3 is TGTGCCAGCAGTTACGGGCCTGCCCCACTATCCTACGAGCAGTACTTC. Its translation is CASSYGPAPLSYEQYF.

This chain's CDR3 is CASSLDLFRPYEQYF. The CDR3 DNA sequence: TGCGCCAGCAGCTTGGACCTCTTCAGGCCCTACGAGCAGTACTTC. This sequence joins TRBV5-1 and TRBJ2-7, with unresolved D. The CDR3 is 15 amino acids. V lost 0 bases, J lost 2 bases, and 12 bases lay in between. Germline-derived CDR1 and CDR2 are SGHRS and YFSETQ.

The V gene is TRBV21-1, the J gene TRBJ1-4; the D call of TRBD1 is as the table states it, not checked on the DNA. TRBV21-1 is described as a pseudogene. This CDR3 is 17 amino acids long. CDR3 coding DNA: TGTGCCAGCAGCAAAACCGCCGTGGGCAGTCTAAATGAAAAACTGTTTTTT. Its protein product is CASSKTAVGSLNEKLFF.

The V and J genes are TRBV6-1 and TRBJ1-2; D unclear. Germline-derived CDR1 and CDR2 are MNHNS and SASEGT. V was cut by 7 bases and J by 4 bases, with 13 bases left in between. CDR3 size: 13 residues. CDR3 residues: CASIVSQSYGYTF. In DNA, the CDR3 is TGTGCCAGCATAGTGAGTCAGAGCTATGGCTACACCTTC.